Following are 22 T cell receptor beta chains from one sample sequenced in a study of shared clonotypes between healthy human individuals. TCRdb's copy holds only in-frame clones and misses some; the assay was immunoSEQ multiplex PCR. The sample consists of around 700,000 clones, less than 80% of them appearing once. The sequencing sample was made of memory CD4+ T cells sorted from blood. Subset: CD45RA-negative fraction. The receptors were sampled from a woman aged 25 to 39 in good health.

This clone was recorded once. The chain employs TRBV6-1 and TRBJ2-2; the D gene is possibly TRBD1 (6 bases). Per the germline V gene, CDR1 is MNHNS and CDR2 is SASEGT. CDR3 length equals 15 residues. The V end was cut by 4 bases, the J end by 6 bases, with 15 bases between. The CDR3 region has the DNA TGTGCCAGCAGTGGCCGCGGCAGGGGCGCCGGGGAGCTGTTTTTT. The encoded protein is CASSGRGRGAGELFF.

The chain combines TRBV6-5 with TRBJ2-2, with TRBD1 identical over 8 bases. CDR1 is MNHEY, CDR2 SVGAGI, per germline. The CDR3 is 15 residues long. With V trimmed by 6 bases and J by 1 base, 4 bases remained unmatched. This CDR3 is CASSRTGLNTGELFF. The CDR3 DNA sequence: TGTGCCAGCAGCCGGACAGGGTTGAACACCGGGGAGCTGTTTTTT.

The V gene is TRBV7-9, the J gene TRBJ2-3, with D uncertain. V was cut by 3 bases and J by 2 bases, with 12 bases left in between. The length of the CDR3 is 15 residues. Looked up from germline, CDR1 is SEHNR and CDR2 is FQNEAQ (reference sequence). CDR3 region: CASSFHSALTDTQYF. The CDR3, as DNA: TGTGCCAGCAGCTTTCACTCAGCCCTCACAGATACGCAGTATTTT.

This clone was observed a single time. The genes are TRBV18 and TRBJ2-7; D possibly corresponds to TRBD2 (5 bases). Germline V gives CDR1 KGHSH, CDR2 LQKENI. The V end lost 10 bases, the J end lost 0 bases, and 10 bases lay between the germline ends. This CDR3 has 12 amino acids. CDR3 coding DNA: TGTGCCACCTCTGGGAGCTCCTACGAGCAGTACTTC. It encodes CATSGSSYEQYF.

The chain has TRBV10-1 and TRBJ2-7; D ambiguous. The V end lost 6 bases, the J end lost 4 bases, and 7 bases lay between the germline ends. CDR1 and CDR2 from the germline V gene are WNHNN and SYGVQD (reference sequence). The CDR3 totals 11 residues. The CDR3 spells CASRGPYEQYF. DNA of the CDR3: TGCGCCAGCAGAGGACCTTACGAGCAGTACTTC.

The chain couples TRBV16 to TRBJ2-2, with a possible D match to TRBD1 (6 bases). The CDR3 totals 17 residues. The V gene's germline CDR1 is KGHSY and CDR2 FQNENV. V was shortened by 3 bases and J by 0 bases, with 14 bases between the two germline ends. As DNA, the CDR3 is TGTGCCAGCAGCCAGGACACAGGGCCGACGAACACCGGGGAGCTGTTTTTT. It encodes CASSQDTGPTNTGELFF.

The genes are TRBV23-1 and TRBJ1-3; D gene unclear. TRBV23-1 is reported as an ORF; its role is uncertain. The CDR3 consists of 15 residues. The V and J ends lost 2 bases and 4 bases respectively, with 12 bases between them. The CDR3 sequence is CASSQVRGMGNTIYF. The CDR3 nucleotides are TGCGCCAGCAGTCAAGTTAGAGGGATGGGAAACACCATATATTTT.

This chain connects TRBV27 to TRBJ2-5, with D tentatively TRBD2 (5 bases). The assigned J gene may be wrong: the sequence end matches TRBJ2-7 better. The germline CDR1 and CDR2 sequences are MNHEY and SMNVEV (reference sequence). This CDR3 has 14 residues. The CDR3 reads CASSGQRSSYEQYF. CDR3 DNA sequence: TGTGCCAGCAGTGGGCAGCGGAGCTCCTACGAGCAGTACTTC.

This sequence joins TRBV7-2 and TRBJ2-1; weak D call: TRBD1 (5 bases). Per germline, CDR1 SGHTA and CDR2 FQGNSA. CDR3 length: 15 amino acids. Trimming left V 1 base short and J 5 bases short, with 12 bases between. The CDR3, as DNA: TGTGCCAGCAGCTTAGTCCCCAAGGGGAACAATGAGCAGTTCTTC. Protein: CASSLVPKGNNEQFF. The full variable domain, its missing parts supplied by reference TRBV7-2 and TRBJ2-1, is GAGVSQSPSNKVTEKGKDVELRCDPISGHTALYWYRQSLGQGLEFLIYFQGNSAPDKSGLPSDRFSAERTGGSVSTLTIQRTQQEDSAVYLCASSLVPKGNNEQFFGPGTRLTVL.

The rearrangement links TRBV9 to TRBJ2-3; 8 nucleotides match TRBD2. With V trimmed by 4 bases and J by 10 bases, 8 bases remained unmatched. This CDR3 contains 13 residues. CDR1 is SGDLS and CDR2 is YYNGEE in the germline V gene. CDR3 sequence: CASSPLSGRAQYF. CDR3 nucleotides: TGTGCCAGCAGCCCCCTGAGCGGGAGAGCGCAGTATTTT.

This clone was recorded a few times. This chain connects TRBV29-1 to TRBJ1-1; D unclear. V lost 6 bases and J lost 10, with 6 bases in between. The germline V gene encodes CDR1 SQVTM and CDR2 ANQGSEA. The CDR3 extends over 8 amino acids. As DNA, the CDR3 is TGCAGCGTGGGCAGAGCTTTCTTT. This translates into CSVGRAFF.

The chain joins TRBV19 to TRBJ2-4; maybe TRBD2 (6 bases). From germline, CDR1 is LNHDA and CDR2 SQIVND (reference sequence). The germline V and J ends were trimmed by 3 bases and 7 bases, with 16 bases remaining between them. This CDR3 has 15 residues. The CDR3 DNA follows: TGTGCCAGTAGTATCGAGGACTATAGGGCTAACATTCAGTACTTC. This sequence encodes CASSIEDYRANIQYF.

The CDR3 reads CASSDLQAIAENGDTQYF. The DNA of the CDR3 is TGCGCCAGCAGCGATCTCCAGGCGATAGCGGAAAACGGGGATACGCAGTATTTT. The gene calls are TRBV5-1 and TRBJ2-3; tentatively, D is TRBD2 (6 bases). Trimming shortened V by 4 bases and J by 6 bases, and 27 bases separated the two germline ends. The CDR3 runs 18 residues. Germline V lookup: CDR1 SGHRS, CDR2 YFSETQ.

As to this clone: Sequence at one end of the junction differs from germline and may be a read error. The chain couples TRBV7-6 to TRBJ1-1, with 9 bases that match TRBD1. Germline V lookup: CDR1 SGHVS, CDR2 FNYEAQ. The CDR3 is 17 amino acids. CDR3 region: CASSPRPGTGLKTEAFF. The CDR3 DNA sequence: TGTGCCAGCAGCCCACGTCCCGGGACAGGGCTGAAGACTGAAGCTTTCTTT.

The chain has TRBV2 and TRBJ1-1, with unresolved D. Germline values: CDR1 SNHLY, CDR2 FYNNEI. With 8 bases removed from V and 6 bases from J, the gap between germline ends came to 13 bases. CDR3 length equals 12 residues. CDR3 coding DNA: TGTGCCAGCCTTCGGTGGACTCCTGAAGCTTTCTTT. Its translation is CASLRWTPEAFF.

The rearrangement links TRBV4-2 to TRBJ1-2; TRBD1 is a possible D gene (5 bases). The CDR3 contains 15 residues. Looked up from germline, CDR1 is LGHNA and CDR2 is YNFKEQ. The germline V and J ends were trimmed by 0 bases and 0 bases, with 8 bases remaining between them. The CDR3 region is CASSQDGGTNYGYTF. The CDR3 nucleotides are TGTGCCAGCAGCCAAGATGGGGGGACTAACTATGGCTACACCTTC.

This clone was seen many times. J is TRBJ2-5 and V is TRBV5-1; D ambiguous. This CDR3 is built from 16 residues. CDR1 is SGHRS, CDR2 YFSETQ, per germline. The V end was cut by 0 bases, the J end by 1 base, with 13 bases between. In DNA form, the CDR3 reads TGCGCCAGCAGCTTGGTGGGGTCGGGCGTCCAAGAGACCCAGTACTTC. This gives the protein CASSLVGSGVQETQYF.

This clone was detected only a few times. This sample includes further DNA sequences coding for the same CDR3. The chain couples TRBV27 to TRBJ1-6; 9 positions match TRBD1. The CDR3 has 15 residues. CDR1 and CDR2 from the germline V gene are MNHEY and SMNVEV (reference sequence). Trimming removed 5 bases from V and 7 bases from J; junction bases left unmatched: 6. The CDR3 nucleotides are TGTGCCAGCAGTCGGACAGGGGTGGGCAATTCACCCCTCCACTTT. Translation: CASSRTGVGNSPLHF.

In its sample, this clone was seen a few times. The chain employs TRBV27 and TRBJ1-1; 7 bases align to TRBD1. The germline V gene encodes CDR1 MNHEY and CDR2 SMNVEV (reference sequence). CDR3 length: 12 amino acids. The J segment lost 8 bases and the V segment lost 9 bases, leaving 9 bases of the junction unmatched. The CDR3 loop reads CASGLTQGEAFF. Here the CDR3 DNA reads TGTGCCAGTGGACTCACACAGGGGGAAGCTTTCTTT.

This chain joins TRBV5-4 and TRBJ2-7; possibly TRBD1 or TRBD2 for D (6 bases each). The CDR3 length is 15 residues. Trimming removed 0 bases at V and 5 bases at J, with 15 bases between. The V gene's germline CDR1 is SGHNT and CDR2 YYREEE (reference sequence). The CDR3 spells CASSLVGGLINEQYF. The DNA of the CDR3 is TGTGCCAGCAGCTTGGTAGGGGGGCTGATAAACGAGCAGTACTTC.

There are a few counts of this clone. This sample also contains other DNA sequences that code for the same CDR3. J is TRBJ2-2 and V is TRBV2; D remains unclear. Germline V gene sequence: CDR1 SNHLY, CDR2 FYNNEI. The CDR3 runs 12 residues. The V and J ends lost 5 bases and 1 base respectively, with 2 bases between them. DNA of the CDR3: TGTGCCAGCAGTAGGAACACCGGGGAGCTGTTTTTT. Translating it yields CASSRNTGELFF. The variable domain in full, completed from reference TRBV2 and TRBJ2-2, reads EPEVTQTPSHQVTQMGQEVILRCVPISNHLYFYWYRQILGQKVEFLVSFYNNEISEKSEIFDDQFSVERPDGSNFTLKIRSTKLEDSAMYFCASSRNTGELFFGEGSRLTVL.

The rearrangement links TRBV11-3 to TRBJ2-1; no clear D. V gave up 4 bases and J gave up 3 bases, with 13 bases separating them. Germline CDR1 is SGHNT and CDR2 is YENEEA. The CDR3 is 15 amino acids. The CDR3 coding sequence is TGTGCCAGCAGCTCAGAGCGCCTCCTCTACAATGAGCAGTTCTTC. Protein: CASSSERLLYNEQFF.